The 20 T cell receptor beta chains below come from one sample, sequenced in a study of post-analysis software for immune sequencing data. Study results and caveats: Patients carried four or five TRBV segments more frequently than controls did, and TRBV5-6, TRBV5-1 and TRBV20-1 were among them.

Each TCR beta cDNA library carried unique molecular identifiers. Using its own MiXCR run on the PCR reads, TCRdb lists one record per CDR3 protein. The sample has hundreds of thousands of distinct CDR3 sequences, around 60% seen once. Antigen specificity for these receptors is unknown. Sequences were obtained from blood. These receptors originate from a girl aged 2 to 10 with multiple sclerosis.

The rearrangement links TRBV5-1 to TRBJ2-1; a weak D match, TRBD2 (6 bases). Looked up from germline, CDR1 is SGHRS and CDR2 is YFSETQ. The CDR3 has 11 amino acids. Trimming removed 4 bases at V and 13 bases at J, with 12 bases between. CDR3 loop: CASSTGLSQFF. Here the CDR3 DNA reads TGCGCCAGCAGCACGGGACTCTCCCAGTTCTTC.

This chain uses TRBV5-5 with TRBJ2-3, with 11 nucleotides matching TRBD2. Germline CDR1 and CDR2: SGHKS and YYEKEE (reference sequence). The length of the CDR3 is 21 residues. V lost 2 bases, J lost 0 bases, and 17 bases stayed unmatched. The CDR3 region has the DNA TGTGCCAGCAGCTTTGGCGCCTACGGGACTAGCGGTACTTGGAGCACAGATACGCAGTATTTT. Amino acids: CASSFGAYGTSGTWSTDTQYF.

CDR3 residues: CASRKSAGVPAGYTF. In DNA form, the CDR3 reads TGTGCCAGCAGGAAGTCGGCAGGTGTCCCCGCTGGCTACACCTTC. The chain couples TRBV2 to TRBJ1-2; D uncertain. Deletions cut 6 bases from V and 7 bases from J, with 21 bases between. This CDR3 has 15 amino acids. Germline CDR1 is SNHLY and CDR2 is FYNNEI.

V gene TRBV5-1 combines with J gene TRBJ1-1; D not certain. The germline V and J ends were trimmed by 1 base and 2 bases, with 9 bases remaining between them. This CDR3 is built from 14 residues. CDR1 is SGHRS, CDR2 YFSETQ, per germline. In DNA form, the CDR3 reads TGCGCCAGCAGCTTGCTTGGGGAAAACACTGAAGCTTTCTTT. Translated: CASSLLGENTEAFF. Full variable domain (remainder filled in from reference TRBV5-1 and TRBJ1-1): KAGVTQTPRYLIKTRGQQVTLSCSPISGHRSVSWYQQTPGQGLQFLFEYFSETQRNKGNFPGRFSGRQFSNSRSEMNVSTLELGDSALYLCASSLLGENTEAFFGQGTRLTVV.

The V and J genes are TRBV20-1 and TRBJ2-1; TRBD1 agrees at 7 bases. V was clipped by 7 bases and J by 12 bases; unmatched bases: 6. Germline CDR1 reads DFQATT; CDR2 reads SNEGSKA (reference sequence). This CDR3 has 10 amino acids. The CDR3 DNA reads as TGCAGTGTTGTCCGGGACAGGCAGTTCTTC. This codes for CSVVRDRQFF.

This clonotype was picked up a small number of times. The chain couples TRBV10-3 to TRBJ2-5, with D hard to call. Between the trimmed V and J ends, which lost 10 bases and 3 bases, there was a span of 6 bases. CDR1 is ENHRY and CDR2 is SYGVKD in the germline V gene. The CDR3 covers 10 residues. CDR3: CATGEETQYF. The CDR3 DNA sequence: TGTGCCACAGGTGAAGAGACCCAGTACTTC.

This clonotype was recorded a few times. The gene calls are TRBV20-1 and TRBJ2-7, with a weak D call TRBD2 (6 bases). Trimming left V 2 bases short and J 2 bases short, with 13 bases between. The CDR3 has 14 residues. Germline V gene data show CDR1 as DFQATT and CDR2 as SNEGSKA (reference sequence). The CDR3 sequence: CSARRAGITYEQYF. The CDR3 DNA reads as TGCAGTGCTAGACGGGCGGGGATTACCTACGAGCAGTACTTC.

This chain joins TRBV3-1 and TRBJ2-7, with unresolved D. This CDR3 has 13 residues. Germline V gene sequence: CDR1 LGHDT, CDR2 YNNKEL (reference sequence). Trimming removed 0 bases at V and 2 bases at J, with 5 bases between. CDR3 DNA: TGTGCCAGCAGCCAAGACGTCACCTACGAGCAGTACTTC. Protein product: CASSQDVTYEQYF.

This clonotype turned up a few times. V gene TRBV7-6 combines with J gene TRBJ1-1, with D unresolved. The CDR3 is made up of 14 amino acids. Germline V lookup: CDR1 SGHVS, CDR2 FNYEAQ. The germline V and J ends were trimmed by 4 bases and 0 bases, with 9 bases remaining between them. In nucleotides, the CDR3 is TGTGCCAGCAGCTCTTCCCACCTGAACACTGAAGCTTTCTTT. Amino acid sequence: CASSSSHLNTEAFF.

The table lists this clonotype with a few counts. The chain couples TRBV29-1 to TRBJ2-1, with a possible D match to TRBD2 (6 bases). Germline lookup yields CDR1 SQVTM and CDR2 ANQGSEA. V was trimmed by 5 bases and J by 8 bases, leaving 13 bases between them. The CDR3 runs 12 residues. Written as DNA, the CDR3 is TGCAGCGTTAGCCCCCCGGGGGATGAGCAGTTCTTC. Translation: CSVSPPGDEQFF.

This chain joins TRBV29-1 and TRBJ2-3; D possibly matches TRBD1 or TRBD2 (5 bases each). The length of the CDR3 is 13 residues. The germline gives CDR1 SQVTM, CDR2 ANQGSEA. The CDR3 DNA is TGCAGTGTCGGGGACGCCGGCCTGGAAACGCAGTATTTT. As protein: CSVGDAGLETQYF.

This chain links TRBV12-3 or TRBV12-4 with TRBJ2-3, with 8 bases identical to TRBD2. CDR3 length: 16 amino acids. The junction had 9 bases not matched to a gene; V was cut back by 5 bases and J by 2 bases. CDR3 amino acids: CASSLLLAGTTDTQYF. CDR3 coding DNA: TGTGCCAGCAGTCTACTATTAGCGGGGACCACAGATACGCAGTATTTT.

The chain couples TRBV7-6 to TRBJ2-7; D not certain. The germline V gene encodes CDR1 SGHVS and CDR2 FNYEAQ. The CDR3 is 13 amino acids. V gave up 1 base and J gave up 6 bases, with 10 bases separating them. The CDR3 DNA follows: TGTGCCAGCAGCTTAGGAAGAAGTCGCGAGCAGTACTTC. Protein: CASSLGRSREQYF. Complete variable domain (other parts from reference TRBV7-6 and TRBJ2-7): GAGVSQSPRYKVTKRGQDVALRCDPISGHVSLYWYRQALGQGPEFLTYFNYEAQQDKSGLPNDRFSAERPEGSISTLTIQRTEQRDSAMYRCASSLGRSREQYFGPGTRLTVT.

This chain joins TRBV6-1 and TRBJ2-7; tentative D call: TRBD2 (6 bases). With 6 bases removed from V and 1 base from J, the gap between germline ends came to 25 bases. The CDR3 covers 18 residues. Germline loops: CDR1 MNHNS, CDR2 SASEGT. For the CDR3, the DNA is TGTGCCAGCAGAGCCCCCGGGACTTTCGGGTTGCGGTCCTACGAGCAGTACTTC. Its protein is CASRAPGTFGLRSYEQYF.

The rearrangement links TRBV5-1 to TRBJ2-6; 8 bases are a match to TRBD1. The junction had 5 bases not matched to a gene; V was cut back by 3 bases and J by 0 bases. The CDR3 contains 17 residues. Germline CDR1 reads SGHRS; CDR2 reads YFSETQ. The CDR3 spells CASSSRRGLSGANVLTF. CDR3 nucleotide sequence: TGCGCCAGCAGCTCCCGCAGGGGGCTCTCTGGGGCCAACGTCCTGACTTTC.

There are a few counts of this clonotype. The gene calls are TRBV29-1 and TRBJ2-5, with a possible D match to TRBD1 (5 bases). Germline CDR1 is SQVTM and CDR2 is ANQGSEA. This CDR3 contains 14 residues. V lost 6 bases, J lost 2 bases, and 16 bases lay in between. The CDR3 region is CSVPKQEPQETQYF. CDR3 DNA: TGCAGCGTCCCAAAACAGGAACCGCAAGAGACCCAGTACTTC.

The rearrangement uses TRBV6-5 and TRBJ2-7, with D possibly matching TRBD2 (5 bases). The V gene's germline CDR1 is MNHEY and CDR2 SVGAGI. The V end lost 0 bases, the J end lost 0 bases, and 9 bases lay between the germline ends. This CDR3 spans 15 amino acids. The CDR3 reads CASSYSGGVSYEQYF. CDR3 sequence (DNA): TGTGCCAGCAGTTACTCCGGAGGAGTCTCCTACGAGCAGTACTTC.

In this sample, this clonotype turned up once. The chain recombines TRBV18 with TRBJ2-1; D gene ambiguous. This CDR3 region has 14 residues. The germline V gene encodes CDR1 KGHSH and CDR2 LQKENI. Trimming stripped 4 bases from V and 4 bases from J, with 11 bases between. CDR3 region: CASSLDEVYNEQFF. In DNA, the CDR3 is TGTGCCAGCTCACTAGATGAGGTTTACAATGAGCAGTTCTTC.

Only a few counts were recorded for this clonotype. V and J are TRBV10-1 and TRBJ2-5, with TRBD2 identical over 10 bases. The CDR3 has 16 amino acids. The V segment lost 3 bases and the J segment 1 base; nucleotides outside the gene matches: 5. Germline CDR1 reads WNHNN; CDR2 reads SYGVQD (reference sequence). The CDR3 bases are TGCGCCAGCAGTGAAGTCAGCGGGGGGGTCCAAGAGACCCAGTACTTC. Its protein product is CASSEVSGGVQETQYF.

The V gene is TRBV7-2, the J gene TRBJ2-4; possible D gene TRBD2, 5 bases. There are 17 residues in the CDR3. Trimming left V 5 bases short and J 3 bases short, with 20 bases between. Per germline, CDR1 SGHTA and CDR2 FQGNSA. CDR3 sequence (DNA): TGTGCCAGCAGCCCGGGCTCGGGAAGTTGGGGCAAAAACATTCAGTACTTC. The encoded protein is CASSPGSGSWGKNIQYF.